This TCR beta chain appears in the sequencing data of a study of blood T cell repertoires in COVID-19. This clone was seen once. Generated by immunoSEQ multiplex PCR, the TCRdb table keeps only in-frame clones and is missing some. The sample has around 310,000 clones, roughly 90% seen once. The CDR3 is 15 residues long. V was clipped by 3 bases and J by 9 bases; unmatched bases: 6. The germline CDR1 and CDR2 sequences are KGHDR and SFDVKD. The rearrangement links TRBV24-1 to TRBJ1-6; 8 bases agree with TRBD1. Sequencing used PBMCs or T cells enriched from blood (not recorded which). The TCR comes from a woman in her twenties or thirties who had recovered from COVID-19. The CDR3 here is CATSDRQGLGSPLHF. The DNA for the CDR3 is TGTGCCACCAGTGATCGACAGGGGTTGGGTTCACCCCTCCACTTT.